A selection of T cell receptor beta chains follows, all from one sample in a study of chemoradiotherapy in HPV16-positive cancers. Clones were sequenced by immunoSEQ multiplex PCR, and TCRdb holds only the in-frame ones, with some missing. The profile shows around 12,000 clones, roughly nine tenths of them singletons. The source material was blood, sampled from a patient who underwent chemoradiotherapy. Receptor source: a human donor with HPV-associated anogenital cancer. The conserved cysteine and the conserved F or W are not part of the CDR3 here. Fields, in order: CDR3 protein, D gene, V gene. D genes are given only for firm matches.

ASSTSDRVSTEAF	TRBD1	TRBV9
ASSFVRYGGSDEQF	.	TRBV27
SAEGVPANTGELF	.	TRBV29-1
ASSQLFSIREVAKNIQY	TRBD2	TRBV4-1
ASSLVGYSTDTQY	.	TRBV27
ASSYSTYNEQF	.	TRBV6-6
ASRGLAGGTGELF	TRBD2	TRBV6-6
ASSTSGFSGGAGTQY	TRBD2	TRBV19
ASSVGSTTAIYEQY	.	TRBV9
ASSQEGRGGGTEAF	.	TRBV4-1
ASSPTVGEQF	.	TRBV18
ASRQRGRANYGYT	TRBD1	TRBV27
ASSPLDRVSYEQY	TRBD1	TRBV2
ASTHRGGSPLH	TRBD1	TRBV6-5
ASSAGGYSNQPQH	.	TRBV7-2
ASSSTRDIYGYT	.	TRBV5-1
ASSLLGTGRAEAF	.	TRBV7-9
ASSQSAGVTYEQY	TRBD2	TRBV4-3
ASSFRLAYNEQF	.	TRBV11-2
ASSLNIGEQF	.	TRBV5-4
ASSEGLSFGYT	.	TRBV2
ASSGTTNSPLH	.	TRBV2
ASSRRRVAGGPRETQY	TRBD2	TRBV7-2
ASTGRQGVSPLH	TRBD1	TRBV14
ASSPGPNTEAF	.	TRBV2
ASRGGGWAGTGKAAEQY	.	TRBV28
ASSLGRTYTGELF	.	TRBV11-1